This is a list of T cell receptor beta chains from one sample in a study of cytomegalovirus exposure and HLA in healthy donors. The protocol was immunoSEQ multiplex PCR, while the TCRdb copy is restricted to in-frame clones and leaves out a portion. The sample data list 150,000 to 250,000 clones. What was sequenced was PBMCs. These receptors were collected from a boy younger than 18 in good health and CMV-seronegative. Both conserved end residues are part of each CDR3. D genes are given only for firm matches.

d_call j_call v_call cdr3_nt cdr3_aa
NA TRBJ1-1 TRBV2 TGTGCCAGCAGTACCACGGGGGGTAACACTGAAGCTTTCTTT CASSTTGGNTEAFF
TRBD2 TRBJ2-1 TRBV7-9 TGTGCCAGCAGCTCCGGGACTAGCGGGGCCTACAATGAGCAGTTCTTC CASSSGTSGAYNEQFF
TRBD2 TRBJ2-1 TRBV2 TGTGCCAGCAGTGCGCAGGGACTAGTCTACAATGAGCAGTTCTTC CASSAQGLVYNEQFF
TRBD1 TRBJ2-7 TRBV7-8 TGTGCCAGCAACCTAGGGGGCACACCAAACTACGAGCAGTACTTC CASNLGGTPNYEQYF
NA TRBJ2-7 TRBV11-2 TGTGCCAGCAGCTTAGTTTCAGTTCACCGGAGCTACGAGCAGTACTTC CASSLVSVHRSYEQYF
NA TRBJ1-2 TRBV28 TGTGCCGGCAGTACAACTCTACCCGGGGGCTACACCTTC CAGSTTLPGGYTF
NA TRBJ1-1 TRBV6-1 TGTGCCAGCAGCCAAGAGGGGGGGGCTTTCTTT CASSQEGGAFF
TRBD1 TRBJ2-1 TRBV18 TGTGCCAGCTCACCACAGGGGGCGACCTACAATGAGCAGTTCTTC CASSPQGATYNEQFF
NA TRBJ2-2 TRBV4-2 TGTGCCAGCAGCCAAGATGGTCAGTCCCGATCAACAGGGGGGGAGCTGTTTTTT CASSQDGQSRSTGGELFF
TRBD1 TRBJ1-2 TRBV5-1 TGCGCCAGCAGCTGGGGACAGGGAGCATATGGCTACACCTTC CASSWGQGAYGYTF
NA TRBJ2-5 TRBV29-1 TGCAGCGTAAACCACGCCGGGAAGACCCAGTACTTC CSVNHAGKTQYF
NA TRBJ2-1 TRBV10-2 TGCGCCAGCTTAGGATTTAACTACTCCTACAATGAGCAGTTCTTC CASLGFNYSYNEQFF
TRBD1 TRBJ1-5 TRBV6-1 TGTGCCAGCAAAACAACAGGGGGGGGGAATCAGCCCCAGCATTTT CASKTTGGGNQPQHF
TRBD1 TRBJ2-5 TRBV5-1 TGCGCCAGCAGCACGGGACAGGGGGGCCAAGAGACCCAGTACTTC CASSTGQGGQETQYF
NA TRBJ1-2 TRBV4-2 TGTGCCAGCAGCCAAGATCCGGGGGGGGGTCGGTATGGCTACACCTTC CASSQDPGGGRYGYTF
NA TRBJ1-5 TRBV2 TGTGCCAGCATGGGGAGGGATAGCAATCAGCCCCAGCATTTT CASMGRDSNQPQHF
TRBD2 TRBJ2-3 TRBV5-4 TGTGCCAGCAGGCAGGGACTAGCGGGGGTAGATACGCAGTATTTT CASRQGLAGVDTQYF
TRBD1 TRBJ1-1 TRBV7-2 TGTGCCAGCAGCCCAACCGGGACAGAATTCTGGGAAGCTTTCTTT CASSPTGTEFWEAFF
NA TRBJ1-5 TRBV2 TGTGCCAGCAGTGACGGACACAGGGTCGCTCAGCCCCAGCATTTT CASSDGHRVAQPQHF
NA TRBJ2-1 TRBV5-8 TGTGCCAGCAGCAACCGCGCGGGTAATGAGCAGTTCTTC CASSNRAGNEQFF
NA TRBJ1-1 TRBV4-1 TGCGCCAGCAGCCAAGTGTTACCGGTCATGAACACTGAAGCTTTCTTT CASSQVLPVMNTEAFF
NA TRBJ1-1 TRBV10-2 TGCGCCACCCATCTAGATTTTAACACTGAAGCTTTCTTT CATHLDFNTEAFF
TRBD2 TRBJ2-1 TRBV4-1 TGCGCCAGCAGCCGTTGGACTAGCGGGGTCTACAATGAGCAGTTCTTC CASSRWTSGVYNEQFF